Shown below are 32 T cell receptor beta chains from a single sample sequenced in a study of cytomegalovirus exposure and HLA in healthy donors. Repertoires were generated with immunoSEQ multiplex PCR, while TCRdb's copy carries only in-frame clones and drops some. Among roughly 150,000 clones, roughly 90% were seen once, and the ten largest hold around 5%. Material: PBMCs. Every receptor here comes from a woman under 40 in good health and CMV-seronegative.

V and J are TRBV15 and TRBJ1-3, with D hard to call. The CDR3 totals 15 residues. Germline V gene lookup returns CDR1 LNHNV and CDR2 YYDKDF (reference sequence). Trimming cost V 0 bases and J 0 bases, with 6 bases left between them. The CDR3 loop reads CATSRDGGSGNTIYF. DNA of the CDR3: TGTGCCACCAGCAGAGATGGTGGCTCTGGAAACACCATATATTTT. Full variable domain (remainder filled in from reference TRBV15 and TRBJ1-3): DAMVIQNPRYQVTQFGKPVTLSCSQTLNHNVMYWYQQKSSQAPKLLFHYYDKDFNNEADTPDNFQSRRPNTSFCFLDIRSPGLGDTAMYLCATSRDGGSGNTIYFGEGSWLTVV.

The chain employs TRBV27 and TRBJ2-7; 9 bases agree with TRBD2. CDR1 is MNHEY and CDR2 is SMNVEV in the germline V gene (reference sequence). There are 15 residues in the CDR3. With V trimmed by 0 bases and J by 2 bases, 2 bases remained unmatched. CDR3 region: CASSLSAGGAYEQYF. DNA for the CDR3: TGTGCCAGCAGTTTATCCGCGGGAGGGGCCTACGAGCAGTACTTC.

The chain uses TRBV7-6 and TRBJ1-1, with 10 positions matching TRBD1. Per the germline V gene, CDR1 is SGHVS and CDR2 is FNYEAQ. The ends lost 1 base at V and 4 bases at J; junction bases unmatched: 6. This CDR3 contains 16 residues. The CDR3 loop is CASSLGETGGTTEAFF. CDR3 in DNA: TGTGCCAGCAGCTTAGGTGAGACAGGGGGCACCACTGAAGCTTTCTTT.

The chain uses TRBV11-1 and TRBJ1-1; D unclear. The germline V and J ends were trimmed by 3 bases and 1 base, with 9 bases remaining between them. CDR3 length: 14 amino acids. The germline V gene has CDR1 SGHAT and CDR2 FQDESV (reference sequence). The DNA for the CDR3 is TGTGCCAGCAGCTTCATAAGACAGAACACTGAAGCTTTCTTT. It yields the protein CASSFIRQNTEAFF. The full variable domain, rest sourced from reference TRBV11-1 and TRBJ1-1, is EAEVAQSPRYKITEKSQAVAFWCDPISGHATLYWYRQILGQGPELLVQFQDESVVDDSQLPKDRFSAERLKGVDSTLKIQPAELGDSAMYLCASSFIRQNTEAFFGQGTRLTVV.

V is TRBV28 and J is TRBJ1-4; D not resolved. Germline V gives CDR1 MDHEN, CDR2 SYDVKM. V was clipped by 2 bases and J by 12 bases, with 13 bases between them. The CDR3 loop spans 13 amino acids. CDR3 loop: CASSLGENEELFF. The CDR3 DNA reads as TGTGCCAGCAGTTTAGGGGAAAATGAGGAACTGTTTTTT.

DNA of the CDR3: TGCGCCAGCAGCCTGATAGCGGGAGGTCGCTACGAGCAGTACTTC. Translation: CASSLIAGGRYEQYF. The chain combines TRBV5-1 with TRBJ2-7; 10 nucleotides match TRBD2. The CDR3 has 15 amino acids. The V gene's germline CDR1 is SGHRS and CDR2 YFSETQ. J gave up 3 bases and V 4 bases, and 7 bases lay outside the gene matches.

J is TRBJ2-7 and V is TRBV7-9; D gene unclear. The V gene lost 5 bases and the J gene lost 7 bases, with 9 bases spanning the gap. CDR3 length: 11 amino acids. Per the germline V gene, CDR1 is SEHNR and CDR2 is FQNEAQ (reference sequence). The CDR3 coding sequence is TGTGCCAGCAGCCCCTCCTTTGAGCAGTACTTC. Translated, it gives CASSPSFEQYF.

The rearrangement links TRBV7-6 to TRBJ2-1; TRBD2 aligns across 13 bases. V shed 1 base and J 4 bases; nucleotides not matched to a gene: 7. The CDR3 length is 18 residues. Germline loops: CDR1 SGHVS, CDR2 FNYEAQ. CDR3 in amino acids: CASSLVGTSGALYNEQFF. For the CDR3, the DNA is TGTGCCAGCAGCTTAGTGGGGACTAGCGGGGCCCTGTACAATGAGCAGTTCTTC. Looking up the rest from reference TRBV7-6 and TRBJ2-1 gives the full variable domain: GAGVSQSPRYKVTKRGQDVALRCDPISGHVSLYWYRQALGQGPEFLTYFNYEAQQDKSGLPNDRFSAERPEGSISTLTIQRTEQRDSAMYRCASSLVGTSGALYNEQFFGPGTRLTVL.

Here the CDR3 reads CASSRRAGNTYNEQFF. CDR3 nucleotides: TGTGCCAGCAGCCGACGGGCAGGGAACACCTACAATGAGCAGTTCTTC. This chain uses TRBV7-9 with TRBJ2-1, with D possibly matching TRBD1 (5 bases). Germline CDR1 is SEHNR and CDR2 is FQNEAQ (reference sequence). Trimming shortened V by 5 bases and J by 2 bases, and 16 bases separated the two germline ends. This CDR3 contains 16 residues.

The CDR3 nucleotides read TGTGCCAGCAGCTTAAGTAGCAATCAGCCCCAGCATTTT. Translated: CASSLSSNQPQHF. The chain is built from TRBV7-2 and TRBJ1-5; D not certain. The CDR3 sequence is 13 residues long. Germline V gene lookup returns CDR1 SGHTA and CDR2 FQGNSA. Trimming removed 2 bases from V and 0 bases from J, with 2 bases in between.

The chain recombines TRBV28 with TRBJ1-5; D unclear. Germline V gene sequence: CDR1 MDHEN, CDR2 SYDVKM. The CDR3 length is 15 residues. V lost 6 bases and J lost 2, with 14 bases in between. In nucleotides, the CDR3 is TGTGCCAGCAGGGCAACGGACGGAGGCAATCAGCCCCAGCATTTT. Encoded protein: CASRATDGGNQPQHF.

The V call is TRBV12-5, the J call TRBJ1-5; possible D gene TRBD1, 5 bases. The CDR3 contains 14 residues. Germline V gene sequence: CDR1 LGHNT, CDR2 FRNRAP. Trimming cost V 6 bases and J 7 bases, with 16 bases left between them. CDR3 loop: CASGAGGESQPQHF. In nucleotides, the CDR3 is TGTGCTAGTGGGGCGGGGGGGGAAAGCCAGCCCCAGCATTTT. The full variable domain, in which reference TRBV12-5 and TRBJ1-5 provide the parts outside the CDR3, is DARVTQTPRHKVTEMGQEVTMRCQPILGHNTVFWYRQTMMQGLELLAYFRNRAPLDDSGMPKDRFSAEMPDATLATLKIQPSEPRDSAVYFCASGAGGESQPQHFGDGTRLSIL.

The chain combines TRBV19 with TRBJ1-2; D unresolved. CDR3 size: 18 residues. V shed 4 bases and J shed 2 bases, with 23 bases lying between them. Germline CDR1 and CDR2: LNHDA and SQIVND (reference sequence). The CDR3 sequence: CASSTRSGNLGPNYGYTF. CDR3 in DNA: TGTGCCAGTAGTACCAGATCCGGGAATCTCGGGCCGAACTATGGCTACACCTTC.

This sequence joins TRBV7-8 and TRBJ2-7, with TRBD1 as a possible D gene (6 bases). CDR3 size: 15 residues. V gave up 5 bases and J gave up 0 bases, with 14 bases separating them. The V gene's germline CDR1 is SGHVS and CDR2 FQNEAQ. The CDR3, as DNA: TGTGCCAGCAGCATCAGGGGCGACAGCTCCTACGAGCAGTACTTC. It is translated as CASSIRGDSSYEQYF.

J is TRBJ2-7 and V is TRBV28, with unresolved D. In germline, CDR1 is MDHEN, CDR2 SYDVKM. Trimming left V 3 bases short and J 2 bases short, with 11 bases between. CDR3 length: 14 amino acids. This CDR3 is CASSLRVSTYEQYF. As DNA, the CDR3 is TGTGCCAGCAGTTTGAGAGTTTCTACCTACGAGCAGTACTTC.

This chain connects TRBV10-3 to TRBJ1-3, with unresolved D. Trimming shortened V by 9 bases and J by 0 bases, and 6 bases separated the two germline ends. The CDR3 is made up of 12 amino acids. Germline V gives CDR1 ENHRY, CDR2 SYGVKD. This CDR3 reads CAINLSGNTIYF. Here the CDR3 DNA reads TGTGCCATAAACCTCTCTGGAAACACCATATATTTT.

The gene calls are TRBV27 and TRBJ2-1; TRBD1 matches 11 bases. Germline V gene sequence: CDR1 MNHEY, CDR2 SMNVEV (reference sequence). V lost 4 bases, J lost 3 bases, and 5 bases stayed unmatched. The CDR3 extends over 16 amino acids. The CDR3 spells CASSSAGTGGYNEQFF. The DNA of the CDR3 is TGTGCCAGCAGTTCTGCTGGGACAGGGGGCTACAATGAGCAGTTCTTC.

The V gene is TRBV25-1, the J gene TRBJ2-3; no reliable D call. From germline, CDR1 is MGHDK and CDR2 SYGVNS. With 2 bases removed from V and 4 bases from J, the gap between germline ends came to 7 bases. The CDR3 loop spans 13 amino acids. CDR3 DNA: TGTGCCAGCAGTGAAGCTGGGGCAGATACGCAGTATTTT. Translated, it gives CASSEAGADTQYF.

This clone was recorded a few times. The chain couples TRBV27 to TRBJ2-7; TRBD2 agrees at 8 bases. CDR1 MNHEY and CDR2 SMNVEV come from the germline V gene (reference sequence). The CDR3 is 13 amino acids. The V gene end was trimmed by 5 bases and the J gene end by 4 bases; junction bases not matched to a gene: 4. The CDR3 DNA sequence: TGTGCCAGCAGTCTAGCTAGCGGGTACGAGCAGTACTTC. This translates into CASSLASGYEQYF.

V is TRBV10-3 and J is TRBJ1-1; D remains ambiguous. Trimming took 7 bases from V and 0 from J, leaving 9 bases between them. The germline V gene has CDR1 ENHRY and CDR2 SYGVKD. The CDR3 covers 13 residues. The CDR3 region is CAITQSLNTEAFF. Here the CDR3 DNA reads TGTGCCATCACCCAAAGCCTGAACACTGAAGCTTTCTTT.

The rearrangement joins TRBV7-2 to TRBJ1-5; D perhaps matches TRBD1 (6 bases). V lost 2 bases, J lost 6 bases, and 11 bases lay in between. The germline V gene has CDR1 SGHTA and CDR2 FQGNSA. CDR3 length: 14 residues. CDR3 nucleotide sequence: TGTGCCAGCAGCTTATCAGGGGCCCGTCAGCCCCAGCATTTT. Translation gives CASSLSGARQPQHF.

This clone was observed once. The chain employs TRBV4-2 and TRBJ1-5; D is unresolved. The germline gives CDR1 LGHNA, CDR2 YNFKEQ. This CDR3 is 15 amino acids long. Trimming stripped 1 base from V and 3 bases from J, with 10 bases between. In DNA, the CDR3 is TGTGCCAGCAGCCAAGCCCATTCCAACAATCAGCCCCAGCATTTT. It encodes CASSQAHSNNQPQHF.

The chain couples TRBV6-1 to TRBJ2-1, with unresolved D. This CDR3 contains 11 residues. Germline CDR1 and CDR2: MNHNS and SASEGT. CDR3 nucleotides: TGTGCTTTAGGGTCCTTCGATGAGCAGTTCTTC. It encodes CALGSFDEQFF.

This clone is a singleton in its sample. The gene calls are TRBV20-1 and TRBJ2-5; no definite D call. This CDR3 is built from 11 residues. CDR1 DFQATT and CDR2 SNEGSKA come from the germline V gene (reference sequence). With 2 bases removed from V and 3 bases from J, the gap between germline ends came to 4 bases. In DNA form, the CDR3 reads TGCAGTGCTAGACCAGAAGAGACCCAGTACTTC. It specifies CSARPEETQYF.

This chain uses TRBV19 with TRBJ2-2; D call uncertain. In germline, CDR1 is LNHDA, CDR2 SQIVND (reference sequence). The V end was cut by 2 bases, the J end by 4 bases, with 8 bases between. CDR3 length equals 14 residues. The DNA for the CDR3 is TGTGCCAGTAGTATAAAAACCCTCACCGGGGAGCTGTTTTTT. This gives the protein CASSIKTLTGELFF. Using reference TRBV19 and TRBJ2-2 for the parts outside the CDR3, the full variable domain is DGGITQSPKYLFRKEGQNVTLSCEQNLNHDAMYWYRQDPGQGLRLIYYSQIVNDFQKGDIAEGYSVSREKKESFPLTVTSAQKNPTAFYLCASSIKTLTGELFFGEGSRLTVL.

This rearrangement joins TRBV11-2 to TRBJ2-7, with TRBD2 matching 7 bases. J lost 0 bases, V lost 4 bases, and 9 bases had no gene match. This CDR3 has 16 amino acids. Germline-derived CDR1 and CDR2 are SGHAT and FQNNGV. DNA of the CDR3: TGTGCCAGCAGCTCCACTAGCGCCAATTCCTCCTACGAGCAGTACTTC. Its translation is CASSSTSANSSYEQYF.

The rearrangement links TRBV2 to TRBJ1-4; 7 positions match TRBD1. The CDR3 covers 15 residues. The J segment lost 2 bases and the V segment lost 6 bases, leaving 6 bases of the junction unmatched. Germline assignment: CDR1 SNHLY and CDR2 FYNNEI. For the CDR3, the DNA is TGTGCCAGCAGCCACGACAGGGCCACTAATGAAAAACTGTTTTTT. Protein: CASSHDRATNEKLFF. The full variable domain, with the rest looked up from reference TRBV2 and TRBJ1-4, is EPEVTQTPSHQVTQMGQEVILRCVPISNHLYFYWYRQILGQKVEFLVSFYNNEISEKSEIFDDQFSVERPDGSNFTLKIRSTKLEDSAMYFCASSHDRATNEKLFFGSGTQLSVL.

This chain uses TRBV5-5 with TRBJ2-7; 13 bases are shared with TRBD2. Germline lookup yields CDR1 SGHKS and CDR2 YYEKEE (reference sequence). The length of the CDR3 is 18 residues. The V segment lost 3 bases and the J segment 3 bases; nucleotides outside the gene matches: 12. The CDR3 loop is CASSWTQGRTSGSYEQYF. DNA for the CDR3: TGTGCCAGCAGCTGGACACAGGGGAGGACTAGCGGGAGCTACGAGCAGTACTTC.

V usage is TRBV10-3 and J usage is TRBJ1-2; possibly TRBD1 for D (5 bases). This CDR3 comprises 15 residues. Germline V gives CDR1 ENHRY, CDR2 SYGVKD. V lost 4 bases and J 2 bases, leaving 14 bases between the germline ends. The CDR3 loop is CAISVGAVANYGYTF. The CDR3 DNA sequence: TGTGCCATCAGTGTCGGGGCAGTCGCAAACTATGGCTACACCTTC.

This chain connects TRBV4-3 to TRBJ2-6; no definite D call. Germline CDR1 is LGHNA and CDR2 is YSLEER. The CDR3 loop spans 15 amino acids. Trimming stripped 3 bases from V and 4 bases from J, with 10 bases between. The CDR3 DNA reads TGCGCCAGCAGCCAGGTCTTAGGAGGGGCCAACGTCCTGACTTTC. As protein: CASSQVLGGANVLTF.

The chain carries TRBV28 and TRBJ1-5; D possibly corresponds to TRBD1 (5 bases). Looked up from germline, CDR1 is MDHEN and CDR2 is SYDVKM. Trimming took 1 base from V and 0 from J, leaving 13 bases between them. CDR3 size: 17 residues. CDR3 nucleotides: TGTGCCAGCAGTTTATTCCGGGGCGACCATAGCAATCAGCCCCAGCATTTT. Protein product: CASSLFRGDHSNQPQHF. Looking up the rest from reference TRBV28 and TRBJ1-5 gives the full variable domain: DVKVTQSSRYLVKRTGEKVFLECVQDMDHENMFWYRQDPGLGLRLIYFSYDVKMKEKGDIPEGYSVSREKKERFSLILESASTNQTSMYLCASSLFRGDHSNQPQHFGDGTRLSIL.

The CDR3: CASSSQDINEQFF. Here the CDR3 DNA reads TGTGCCAGCAGCTCCCAAGATATCAATGAGCAGTTCTTC. The rearrangement links TRBV7-3 to TRBJ2-1; D not resolved. This CDR3 region has 13 residues. The germline V and J ends were trimmed by 4 bases and 6 bases, with 10 bases remaining between them. Germline V gene data show CDR1 as SGHTA and CDR2 as FQGTGA.